This TCR beta chain came from a study of CD8 T cells in ankylosing spondylitis. Notes on the study in general: With a CD8+ phenotype, disease-linked clones were relatively rare in peripheral blood. Disease-associated clones were reportedly significantly overrepresented in matched ankylosing spondylitis synovial fluid. A TCR beta motif made of fewer than ten highly homologous variants seemed typical of ankylosing spondylitis blood.

The CDR3 spans 11 residues. With 9 bases removed from V and 3 bases from J, the gap between germline ends came to 9 bases. CDR1 and CDR2 from the germline V gene are MNHEY and SMNVEV (reference sequence). Molecular-barcoded quantitative 5'-RACE produced these TCR beta libraries. TCRdb re-called the 5' RACE reads with MiXCR, one entry per CDR3 protein. Here the sample spans some 120,000 distinct CDR3 sequences, roughly an eighth being singletons. The sample holds many counts of this clonotype. Its antigen is not known. This clonotype was sampled from a female donor with ankylosing spondylitis or in good health (not recorded which). This chain uses TRBV27 with TRBJ2-7, with D unresolved. Material for sequencing was blood, either unsorted or a sorted T cell fraction (not recorded which). The CDR3 DNA sequence: TGTGCCAGTAAGTCCGGCTACGAGCAGTACTTC. Translated: CASKSGYEQYF.